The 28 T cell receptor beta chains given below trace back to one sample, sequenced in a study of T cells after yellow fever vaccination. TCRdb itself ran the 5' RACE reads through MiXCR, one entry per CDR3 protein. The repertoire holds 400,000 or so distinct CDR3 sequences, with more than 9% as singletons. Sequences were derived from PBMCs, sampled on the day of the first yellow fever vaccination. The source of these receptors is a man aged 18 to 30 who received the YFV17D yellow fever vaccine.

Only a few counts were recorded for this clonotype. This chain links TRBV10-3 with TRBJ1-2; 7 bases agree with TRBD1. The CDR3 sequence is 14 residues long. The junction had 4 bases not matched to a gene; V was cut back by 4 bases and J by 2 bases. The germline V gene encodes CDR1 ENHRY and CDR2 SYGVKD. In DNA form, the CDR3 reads TGTGCCATCAGTGCCGACAGGGCCAACTATGGCTACACCTTC. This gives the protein CAISADRANYGYTF.

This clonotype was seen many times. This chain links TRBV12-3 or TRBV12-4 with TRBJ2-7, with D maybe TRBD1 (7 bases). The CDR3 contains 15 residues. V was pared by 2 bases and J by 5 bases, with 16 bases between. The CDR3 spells CASSLSQGGRNEQYF. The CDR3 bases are TGTGCCAGCAGTTTAAGCCAGGGGGGTCGCAACGAGCAGTACTTC.

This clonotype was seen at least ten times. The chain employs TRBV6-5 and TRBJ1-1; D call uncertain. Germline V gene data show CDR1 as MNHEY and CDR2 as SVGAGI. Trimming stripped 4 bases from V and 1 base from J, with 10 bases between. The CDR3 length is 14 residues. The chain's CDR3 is CASSSNRRNTEAFF. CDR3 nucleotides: TGTGCCAGCAGTTCCAACCGTAGGAACACTGAAGCTTTCTTT.

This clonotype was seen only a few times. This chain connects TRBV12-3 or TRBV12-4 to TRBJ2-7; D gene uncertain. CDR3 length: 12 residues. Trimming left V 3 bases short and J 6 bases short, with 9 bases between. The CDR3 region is CASSFAVFEQYF. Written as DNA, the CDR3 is TGTGCCAGCAGTTTTGCGGTTTTCGAGCAGTACTTC.

This chain's CDR3 is CASSGGGGFTGELFF. CDR3 nucleotide sequence: TGTGCCAGCAGCGGGGGGGGAGGTTTCACCGGGGAGCTGTTTTTT. This rearrangement joins TRBV11-2 to TRBJ2-2, with TRBD2 matching 7 bases. Trimming at V came to 5 bases and at J to 4 bases, leaving 7 bases not matched to a gene. Germline lookup yields CDR1 SGHAT and CDR2 FQNNGV. The CDR3 is 15 amino acids.

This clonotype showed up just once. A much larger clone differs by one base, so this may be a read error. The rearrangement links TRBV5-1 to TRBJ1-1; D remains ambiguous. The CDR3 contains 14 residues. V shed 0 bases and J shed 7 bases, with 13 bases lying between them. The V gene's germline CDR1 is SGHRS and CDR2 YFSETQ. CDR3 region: CASSLEIGSGEAFF. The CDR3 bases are TGCGCCAGCAGCTTGGAGATAGGGTCGGGTGAAGCTTTCTTT.

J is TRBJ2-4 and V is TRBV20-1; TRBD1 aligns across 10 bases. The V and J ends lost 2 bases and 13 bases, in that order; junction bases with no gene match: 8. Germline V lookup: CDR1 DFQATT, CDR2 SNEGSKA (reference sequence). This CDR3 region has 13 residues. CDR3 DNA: TGCAGTGCTAGACCCGGGACAGGGGCCCGACAGTACTTC. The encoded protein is CSARPGTGARQYF.

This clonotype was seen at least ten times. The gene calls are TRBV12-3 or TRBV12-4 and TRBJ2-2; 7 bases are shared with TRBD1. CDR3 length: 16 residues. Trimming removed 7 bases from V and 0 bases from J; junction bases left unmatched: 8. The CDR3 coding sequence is TGTGCCAGCAAGGTGCTAGGGGGCGCGAACACCGGGGAGCTGTTTTTT. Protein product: CASKVLGGANTGELFF.

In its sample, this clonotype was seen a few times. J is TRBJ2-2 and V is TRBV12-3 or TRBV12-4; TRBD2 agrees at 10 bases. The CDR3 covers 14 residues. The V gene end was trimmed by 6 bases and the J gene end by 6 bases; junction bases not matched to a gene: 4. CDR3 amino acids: CASSQGLAPGELFF. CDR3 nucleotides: TGTGCCAGCAGCCAGGGACTAGCGCCCGGGGAGCTGTTTTTT.

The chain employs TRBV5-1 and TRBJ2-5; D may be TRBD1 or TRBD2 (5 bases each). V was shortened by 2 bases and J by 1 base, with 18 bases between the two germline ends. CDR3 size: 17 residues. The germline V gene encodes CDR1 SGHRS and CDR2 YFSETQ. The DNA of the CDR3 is TGCGCCAGCAGCTTTATCGGGGCTGGGGCTATCCAAGAGACCCAGTACTTC. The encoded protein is CASSFIGAGAIQETQYF.

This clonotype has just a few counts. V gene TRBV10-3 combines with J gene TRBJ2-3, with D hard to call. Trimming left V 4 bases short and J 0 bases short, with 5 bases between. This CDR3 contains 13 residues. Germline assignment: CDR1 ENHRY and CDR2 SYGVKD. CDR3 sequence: CAISASSTDTQYF. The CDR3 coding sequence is TGTGCCATCAGTGCTAGTAGCACAGATACGCAGTATTTT.

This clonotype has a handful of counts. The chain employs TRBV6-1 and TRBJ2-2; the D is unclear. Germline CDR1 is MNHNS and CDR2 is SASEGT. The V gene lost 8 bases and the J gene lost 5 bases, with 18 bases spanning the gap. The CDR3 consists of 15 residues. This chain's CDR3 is CASDPSGLWTGELFF. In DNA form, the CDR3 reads TGTGCCAGCGATCCATCTGGGCTTTGGACCGGGGAGCTGTTTTTT.

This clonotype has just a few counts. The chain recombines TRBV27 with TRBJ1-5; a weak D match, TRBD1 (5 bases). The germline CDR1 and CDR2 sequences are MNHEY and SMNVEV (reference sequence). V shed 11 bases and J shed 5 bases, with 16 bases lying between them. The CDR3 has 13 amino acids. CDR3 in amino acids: CALRRGSDQPQHF. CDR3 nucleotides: TGTGCCCTCAGAAGGGGCTCGGATCAGCCCCAGCATTTT.

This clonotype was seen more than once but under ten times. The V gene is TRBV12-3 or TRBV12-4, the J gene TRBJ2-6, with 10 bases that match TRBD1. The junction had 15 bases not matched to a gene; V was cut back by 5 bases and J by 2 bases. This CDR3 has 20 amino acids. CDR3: CASSPSDRGGTYTGANVLTF. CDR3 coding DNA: TGTGCCAGCAGTCCCTCGGACAGGGGGGGGACGTACACTGGGGCCAACGTCCTGACTTTC.

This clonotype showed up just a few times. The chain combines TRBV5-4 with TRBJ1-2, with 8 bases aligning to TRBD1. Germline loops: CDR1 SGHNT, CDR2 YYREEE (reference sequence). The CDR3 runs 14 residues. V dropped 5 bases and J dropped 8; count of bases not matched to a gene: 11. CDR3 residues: CASRVPGTGYGYTF. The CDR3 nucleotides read TGTGCCAGCAGGGTCCCGGGGACAGGCTACGGCTACACCTTC. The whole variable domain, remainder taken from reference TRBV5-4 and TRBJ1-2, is ETGVTQSPTHLIKTRGQQVTLRCSSQSGHNTVSWYQQALGQGPQFIFQYYREEENGRGNFPPRFSGLQFPNYSSELNVNALELDDSALYLCASRVPGTGYGYTFGSGTRLTVV.

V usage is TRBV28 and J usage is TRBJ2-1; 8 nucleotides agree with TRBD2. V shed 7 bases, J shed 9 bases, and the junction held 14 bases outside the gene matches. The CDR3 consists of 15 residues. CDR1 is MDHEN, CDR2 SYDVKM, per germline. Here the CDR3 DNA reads TGTGCCAGCAAAGGGTGGGAGCGGGGGCAGGTTGAGCAGTTCTTC. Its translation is CASKGWERGQVEQFF.

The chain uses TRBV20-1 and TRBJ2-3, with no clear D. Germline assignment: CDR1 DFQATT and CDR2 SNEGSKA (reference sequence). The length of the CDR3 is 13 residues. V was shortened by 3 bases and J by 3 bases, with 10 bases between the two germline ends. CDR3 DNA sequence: TGCAGTGCTAGTTCCGGGCTAACAGATACGCAGTATTTT. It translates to CSASSGLTDTQYF.

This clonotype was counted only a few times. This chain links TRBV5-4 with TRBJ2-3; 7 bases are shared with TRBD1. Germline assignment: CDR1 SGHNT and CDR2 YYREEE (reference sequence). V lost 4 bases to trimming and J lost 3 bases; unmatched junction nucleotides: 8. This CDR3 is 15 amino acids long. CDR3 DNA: TGTGCCAGCAGCCCTCGGACAGGAGCAACAGATACGCAGTATTTT. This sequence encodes CASSPRTGATDTQYF.

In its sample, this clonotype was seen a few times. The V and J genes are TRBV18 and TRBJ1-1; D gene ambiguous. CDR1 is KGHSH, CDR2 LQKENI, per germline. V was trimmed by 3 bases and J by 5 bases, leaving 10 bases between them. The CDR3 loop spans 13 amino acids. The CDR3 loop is CASSPYTGTEAFF. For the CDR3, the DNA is TGTGCCAGCTCACCTTACACGGGGACTGAAGCTTTCTTT. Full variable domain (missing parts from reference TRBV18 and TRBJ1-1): NAGVMQNPRHLVRRRGQEARLRCSPMKGHSHVYWYRQLPEEGLKFMVYLQKENIIDESGMPKERFSAEFPKEGPSILRIQQVVRGDSAAYFCASSPYTGTEAFFGQGTRLTVV.

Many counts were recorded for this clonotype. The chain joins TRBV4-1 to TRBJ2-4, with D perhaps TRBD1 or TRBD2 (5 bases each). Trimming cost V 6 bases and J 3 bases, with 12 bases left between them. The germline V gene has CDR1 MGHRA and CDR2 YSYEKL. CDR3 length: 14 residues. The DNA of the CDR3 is TGCGCCAGCAGGCCCCCTGGGGGCAAAAACATTCAGTACTTC. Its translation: CASRPPGGKNIQYF.

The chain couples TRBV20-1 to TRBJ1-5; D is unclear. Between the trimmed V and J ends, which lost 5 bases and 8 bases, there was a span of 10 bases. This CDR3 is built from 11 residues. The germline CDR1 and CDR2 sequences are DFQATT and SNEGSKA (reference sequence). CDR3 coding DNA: TGCAGTGCTGGGTCGGGAGAGCCCCAGCATTTT. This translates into CSAGSGEPQHF.

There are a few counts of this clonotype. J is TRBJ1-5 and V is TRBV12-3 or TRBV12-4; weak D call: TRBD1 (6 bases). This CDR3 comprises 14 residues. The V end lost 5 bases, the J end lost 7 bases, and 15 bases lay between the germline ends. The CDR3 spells CASSRGRGVQPQHF. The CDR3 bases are TGTGCCAGCAGTAGGGGCAGGGGAGTACAGCCCCAGCATTTT.

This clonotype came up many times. The CDR3 DNA follows: TGTGCCAGCAGCTCGGTCGGCACAGATACGCAGTATTTT. Translation gives CASSSVGTDTQYF. The chain has TRBV7-2 and TRBJ2-3, with D unclear. This CDR3 region has 13 residues. In germline, CDR1 is SGHTA, CDR2 FQGNSA. Deletions cut 4 bases from V and 1 base from J, with 6 bases between. The variable domain in full, completed from reference TRBV7-2 and TRBJ2-3, reads GAGVSQSPSNKVTEKGKDVELRCDPISGHTALYWYRQSLGQGLEFLIYFQGNSAPDKSGLPSDRFSAERTGGSVSTLTIQRTQQEDSAVYLCASSSVGTDTQYFGPGTRLTVL.

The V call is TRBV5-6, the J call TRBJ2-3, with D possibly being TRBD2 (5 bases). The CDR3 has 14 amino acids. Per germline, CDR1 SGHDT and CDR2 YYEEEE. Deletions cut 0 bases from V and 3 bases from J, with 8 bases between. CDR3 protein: CASSLERVTDTQYF. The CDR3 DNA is TGTGCCAGCAGCTTGGAGAGGGTTACAGATACGCAGTATTTT.

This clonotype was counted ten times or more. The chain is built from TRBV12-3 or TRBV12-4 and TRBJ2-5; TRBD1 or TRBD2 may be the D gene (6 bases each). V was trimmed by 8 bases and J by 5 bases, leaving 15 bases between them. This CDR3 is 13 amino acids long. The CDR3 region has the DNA TGTGCCAGCGGTAGGGGGGAAGGGGAGACCCAGTACTTC. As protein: CASGRGEGETQYF.

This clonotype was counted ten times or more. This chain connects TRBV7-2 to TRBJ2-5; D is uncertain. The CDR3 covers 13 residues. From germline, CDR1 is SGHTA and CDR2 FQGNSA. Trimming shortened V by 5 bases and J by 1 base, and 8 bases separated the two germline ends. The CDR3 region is CASSPLTQETQYF. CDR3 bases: TGTGCCAGCAGCCCCTTAACCCAAGAGACCCAGTACTTC.

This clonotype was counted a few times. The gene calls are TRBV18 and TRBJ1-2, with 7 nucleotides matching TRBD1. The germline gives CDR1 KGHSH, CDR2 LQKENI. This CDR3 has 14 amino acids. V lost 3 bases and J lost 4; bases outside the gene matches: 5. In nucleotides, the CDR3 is TGTGCCAGCTCACCTGACAGGGCCAGCTATGGCTACACCTTC. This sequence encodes CASSPDRASYGYTF.

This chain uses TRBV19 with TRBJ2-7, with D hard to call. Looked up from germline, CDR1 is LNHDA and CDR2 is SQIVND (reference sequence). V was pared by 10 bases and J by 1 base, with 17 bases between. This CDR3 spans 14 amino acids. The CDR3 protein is CATSRVRNSYEQYF. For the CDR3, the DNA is TGTGCCACCTCCCGGGTCCGTAATTCCTACGAGCAGTACTTC.